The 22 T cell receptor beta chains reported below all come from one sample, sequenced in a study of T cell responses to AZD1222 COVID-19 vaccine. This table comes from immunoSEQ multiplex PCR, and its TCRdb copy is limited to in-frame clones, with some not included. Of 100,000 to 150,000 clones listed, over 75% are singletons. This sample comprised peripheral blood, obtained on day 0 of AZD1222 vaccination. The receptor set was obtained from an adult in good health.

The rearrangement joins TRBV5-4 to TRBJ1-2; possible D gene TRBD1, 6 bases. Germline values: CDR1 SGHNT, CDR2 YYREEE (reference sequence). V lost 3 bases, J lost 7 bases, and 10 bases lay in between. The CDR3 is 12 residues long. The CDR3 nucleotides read TGTGCCAGCAGCTCGCCCAGGGGTGGCTACACCTTC. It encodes CASSSPRGGYTF.

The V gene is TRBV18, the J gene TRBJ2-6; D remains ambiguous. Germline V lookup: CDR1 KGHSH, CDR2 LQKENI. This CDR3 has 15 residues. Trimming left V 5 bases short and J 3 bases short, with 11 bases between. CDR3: CASSGRRFGANVLTF. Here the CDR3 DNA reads TGTGCCAGCTCAGGACGCCGGTTTGGGGCCAACGTCCTGACTTTC.

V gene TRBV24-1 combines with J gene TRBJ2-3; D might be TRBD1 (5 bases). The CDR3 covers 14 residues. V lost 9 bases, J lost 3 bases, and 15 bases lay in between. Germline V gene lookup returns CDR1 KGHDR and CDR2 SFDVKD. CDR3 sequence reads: CATQKAGPTDTQYF. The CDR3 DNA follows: TGTGCCACCCAGAAGGCAGGGCCTACAGATACGCAGTATTTT.

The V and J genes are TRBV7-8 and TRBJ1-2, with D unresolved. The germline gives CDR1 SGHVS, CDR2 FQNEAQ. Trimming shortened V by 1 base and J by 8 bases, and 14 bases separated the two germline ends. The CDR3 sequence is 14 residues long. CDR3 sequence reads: CASSLGVLPGGYTF. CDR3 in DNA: TGTGCCAGCAGCTTAGGGGTACTGCCGGGCGGCTACACCTTC.

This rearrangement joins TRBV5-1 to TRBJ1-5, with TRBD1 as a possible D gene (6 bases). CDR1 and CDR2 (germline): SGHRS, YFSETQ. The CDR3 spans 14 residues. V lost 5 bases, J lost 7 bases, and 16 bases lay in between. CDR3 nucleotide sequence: TGCGCCAGCAGTCCTAATGCAGGGGAACAGCCCCAGCATTTT. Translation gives CASSPNAGEQPQHF.

The CDR3 protein is CASSQETGPHSNQPQHF. In DNA form, the CDR3 reads TGTGCCAGCAGCCAAGAAACAGGGCCCCATAGCAATCAGCCCCAGCATTTT. This chain joins TRBV14 and TRBJ1-5, with a tentative D call TRBD1 (6 bases). Germline CDR1 reads SGHDN; CDR2 reads FVKESK. The CDR3 is 17 amino acids. V lost 0 bases to trimming and J lost 0 bases, with 12 bases between them.

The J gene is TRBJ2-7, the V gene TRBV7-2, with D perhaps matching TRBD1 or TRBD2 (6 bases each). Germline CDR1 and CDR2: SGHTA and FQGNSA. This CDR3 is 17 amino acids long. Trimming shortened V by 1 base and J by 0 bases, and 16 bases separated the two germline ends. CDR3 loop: CASSLGGPGSVSYEQYF. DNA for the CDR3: TGTGCCAGCAGCTTAGGGGGGCCCGGGAGTGTCTCCTACGAGCAGTACTTC.

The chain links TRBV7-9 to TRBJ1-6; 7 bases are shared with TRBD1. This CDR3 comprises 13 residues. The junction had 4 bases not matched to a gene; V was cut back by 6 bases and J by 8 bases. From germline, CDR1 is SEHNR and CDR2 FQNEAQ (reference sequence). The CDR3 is CASSGTADSPLHF. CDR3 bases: TGTGCCAGCAGTGGGACAGCCGATTCACCCCTCCACTTT.

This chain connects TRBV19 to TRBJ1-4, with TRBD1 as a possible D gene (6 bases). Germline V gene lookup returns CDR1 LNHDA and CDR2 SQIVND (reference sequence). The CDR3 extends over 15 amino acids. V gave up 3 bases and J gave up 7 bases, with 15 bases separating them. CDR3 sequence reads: CASSISSRGGEKLFF. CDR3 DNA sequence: TGTGCCAGTAGTATCAGCTCCAGGGGAGGTGAAAAACTGTTTTTT. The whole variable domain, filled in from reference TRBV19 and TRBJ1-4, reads DGGITQSPKYLFRKEGQNVTLSCEQNLNHDAMYWYRQDPGQGLRLIYYSQIVNDFQKGDIAEGYSVSREKKESFPLTVTSAQKNPTAFYLCASSISSRGGEKLFFGSGTQLSVL.

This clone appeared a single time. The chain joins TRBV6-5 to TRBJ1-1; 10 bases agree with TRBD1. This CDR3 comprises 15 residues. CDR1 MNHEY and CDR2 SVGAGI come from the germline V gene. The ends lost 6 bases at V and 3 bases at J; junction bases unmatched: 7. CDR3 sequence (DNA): TGTGCCAGCAGATCTGGCGGGACAGGGGACACTGAAGCTTTCTTT. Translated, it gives CASRSGGTGDTEAFF.

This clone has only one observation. DNA of the CDR3: TGTGCCAGCAGCGGTACTCCGAACTCCTACGAGCAGTACTTC. It specifies CASSGTPNSYEQYF. The genes are TRBV9 and TRBJ2-7; no clear D gene. Germline CDR1 is SGDLS and CDR2 is YYNGEE. CDR3 length: 14 amino acids. V was shortened by 3 bases and J by 0 bases, with 10 bases between the two germline ends.

This CDR3 is CASSLQGRETQYF. In nucleotides, the CDR3 is TGTGCCAGCAGCTTACAGGGACGGGAGACCCAGTACTTC. The genes are TRBV7-8 and TRBJ2-5; possibly TRBD1 or TRBD2 for D (5 bases each). The V end was cut by 2 bases, the J end by 5 bases, with 9 bases between. Germline V gene lookup returns CDR1 SGHVS and CDR2 FQNEAQ. The CDR3 is made up of 13 amino acids.

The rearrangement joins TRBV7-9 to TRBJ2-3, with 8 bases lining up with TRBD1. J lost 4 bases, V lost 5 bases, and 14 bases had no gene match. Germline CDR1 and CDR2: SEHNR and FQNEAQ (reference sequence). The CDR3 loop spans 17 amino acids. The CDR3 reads CASSPSYRGKGADTQYF. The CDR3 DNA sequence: TGTGCCAGCAGCCCTAGCTACAGGGGGAAAGGGGCAGATACGCAGTATTTT.

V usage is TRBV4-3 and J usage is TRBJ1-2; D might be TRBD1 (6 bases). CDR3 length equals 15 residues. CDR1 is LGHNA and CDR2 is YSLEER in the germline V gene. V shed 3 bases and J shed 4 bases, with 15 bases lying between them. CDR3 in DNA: TGCGCCAGCAGCCAGGGAAGGGGGATGAGCTATGGCTACACCTTC. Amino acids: CASSQGRGMSYGYTF.

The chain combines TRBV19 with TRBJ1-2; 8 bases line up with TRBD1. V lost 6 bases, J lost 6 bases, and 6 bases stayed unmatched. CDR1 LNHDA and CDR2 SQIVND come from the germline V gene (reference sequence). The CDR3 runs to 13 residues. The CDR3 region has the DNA TGTGCCAGTAGAAGGGGACAGGTAGATGGCTACACCTTC. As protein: CASRRGQVDGYTF.

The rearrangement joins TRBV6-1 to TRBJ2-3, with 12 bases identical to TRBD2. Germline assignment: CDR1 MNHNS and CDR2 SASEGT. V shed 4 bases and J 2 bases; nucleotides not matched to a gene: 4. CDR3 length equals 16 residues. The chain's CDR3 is CASSATSGGITDTQYF. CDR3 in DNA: TGTGCCAGCAGTGCAACTAGCGGGGGGATCACAGATACGCAGTATTTT.

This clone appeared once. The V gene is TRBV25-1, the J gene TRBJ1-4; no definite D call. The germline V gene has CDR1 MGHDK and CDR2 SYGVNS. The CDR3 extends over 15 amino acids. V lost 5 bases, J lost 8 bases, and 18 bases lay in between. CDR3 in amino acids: CASSLNRVVGEKLFF. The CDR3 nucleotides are TGTGCCAGCAGTCTGAATCGAGTTGTTGGAGAAAAACTGTTTTTT.

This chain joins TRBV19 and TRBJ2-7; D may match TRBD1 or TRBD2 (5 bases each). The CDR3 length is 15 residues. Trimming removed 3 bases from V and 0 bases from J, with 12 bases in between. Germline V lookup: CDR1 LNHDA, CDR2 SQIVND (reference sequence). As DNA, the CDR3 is TGTGCCAGTAGTATCACGGGACCGAGCTCCTACGAGCAGTACTTC. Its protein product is CASSITGPSSYEQYF. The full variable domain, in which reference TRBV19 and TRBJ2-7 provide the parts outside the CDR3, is DGGITQSPKYLFRKEGQNVTLSCEQNLNHDAMYWYRQDPGQGLRLIYYSQIVNDFQKGDIAEGYSVSREKKESFPLTVTSAQKNPTAFYLCASSITGPSSYEQYFGPGTRLTVT.

CDR3 residues: CASRDGDSGNTIYF. The CDR3 DNA reads TGTGCCAGCAGGGACGGAGACTCTGGAAACACCATATATTTT. This chain joins TRBV9 and TRBJ1-3; D unclear. Germline CDR1 and CDR2: SGDLS and YYNGEE. Trimming took off 5 bases at V and 0 bases at J, with 9 bases between the two ends. The CDR3 consists of 14 residues.

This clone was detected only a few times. The CDR3 DNA reads as TGTGCCAGCTCACCACCCCAGGGGTCCAACCTTTACGAGCAGTACTTC. Protein: CASSPPQGSNLYEQYF. The chain combines TRBV18 with TRBJ2-7; D is perhaps TRBD1 (6 bases). CDR1 and CDR2 from the germline V gene are KGHSH and LQKENI. V dropped 0 bases and J dropped 4 bases, with 16 bases sitting between them. The CDR3 is 16 amino acids.

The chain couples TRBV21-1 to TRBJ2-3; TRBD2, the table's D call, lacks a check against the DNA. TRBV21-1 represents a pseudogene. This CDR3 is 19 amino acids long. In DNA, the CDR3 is TGTGCCAGCAGCAAATTTGAGAACAGCGGGAGGCCGAGCACAGATACGCAGTATTTT. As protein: CASSKFENSGRPSTDTQYF.

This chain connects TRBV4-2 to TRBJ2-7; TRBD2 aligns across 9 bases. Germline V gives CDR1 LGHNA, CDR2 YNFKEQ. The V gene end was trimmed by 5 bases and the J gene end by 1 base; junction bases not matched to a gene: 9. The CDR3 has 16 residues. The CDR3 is CASSYLQREESYEQYF. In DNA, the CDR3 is TGTGCCAGCAGCTATCTACAGCGGGAGGAATCCTACGAGCAGTACTTC.